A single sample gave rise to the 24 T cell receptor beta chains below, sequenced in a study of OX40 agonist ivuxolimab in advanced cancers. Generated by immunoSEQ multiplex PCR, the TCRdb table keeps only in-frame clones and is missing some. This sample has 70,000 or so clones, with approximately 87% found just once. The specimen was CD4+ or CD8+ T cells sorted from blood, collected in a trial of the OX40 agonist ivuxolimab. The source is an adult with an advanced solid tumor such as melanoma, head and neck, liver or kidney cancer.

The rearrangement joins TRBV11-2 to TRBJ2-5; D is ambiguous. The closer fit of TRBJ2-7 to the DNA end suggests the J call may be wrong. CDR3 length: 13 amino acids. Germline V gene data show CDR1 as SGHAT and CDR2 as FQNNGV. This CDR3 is CASSLQTAYEQYF. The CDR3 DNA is TGTGCCAGCAGCTTACAGACTGCCTACGAGCAGTACTTC.

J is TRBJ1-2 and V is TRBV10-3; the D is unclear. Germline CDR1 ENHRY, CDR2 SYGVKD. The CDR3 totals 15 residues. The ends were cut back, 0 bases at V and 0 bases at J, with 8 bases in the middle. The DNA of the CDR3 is TGTGCCATCAGTGAGTCCGGCGGGCCTAACTATGGCTACACCTTC. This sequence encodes CAISESGGPNYGYTF.

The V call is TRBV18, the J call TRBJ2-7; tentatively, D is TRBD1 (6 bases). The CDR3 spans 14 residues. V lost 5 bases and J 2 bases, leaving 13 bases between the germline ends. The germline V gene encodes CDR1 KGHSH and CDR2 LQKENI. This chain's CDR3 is CASSMGALTYEQYF. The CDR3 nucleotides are TGTGCCAGCTCAATGGGGGCTCTGACCTACGAGCAGTACTTC.

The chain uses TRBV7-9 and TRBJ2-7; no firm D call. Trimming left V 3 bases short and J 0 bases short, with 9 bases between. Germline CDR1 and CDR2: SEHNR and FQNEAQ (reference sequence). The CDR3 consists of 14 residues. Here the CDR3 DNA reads TGTGCCAGCAGCTTGGCCGGTAGCTCCTACGAGCAGTACTTC. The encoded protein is CASSLAGSSYEQYF.

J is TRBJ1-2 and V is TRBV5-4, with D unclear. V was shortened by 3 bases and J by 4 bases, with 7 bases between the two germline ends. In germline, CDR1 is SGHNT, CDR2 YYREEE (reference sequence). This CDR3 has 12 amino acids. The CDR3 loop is CASSSPPYGYTF. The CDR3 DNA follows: TGTGCCAGCAGCTCCCCGCCCTATGGCTACACCTTC.

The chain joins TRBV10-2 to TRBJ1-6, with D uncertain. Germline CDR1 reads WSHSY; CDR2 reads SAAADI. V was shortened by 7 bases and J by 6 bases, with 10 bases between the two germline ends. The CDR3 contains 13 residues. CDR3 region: CASTRDFNSPLHF. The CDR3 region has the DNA TGCGCCAGCACACGGGATTTTAATTCACCCCTCCACTTT.

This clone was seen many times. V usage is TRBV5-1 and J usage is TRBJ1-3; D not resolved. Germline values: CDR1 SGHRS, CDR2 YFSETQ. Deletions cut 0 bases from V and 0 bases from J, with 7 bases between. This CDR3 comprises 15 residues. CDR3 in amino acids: CASSLVMGSGNTIYF. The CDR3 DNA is TGCGCCAGCAGCTTGGTGATGGGCTCTGGAAACACCATATATTTT. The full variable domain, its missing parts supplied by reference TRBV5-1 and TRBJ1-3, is KAGVTQTPRYLIKTRGQQVTLSCSPISGHRSVSWYQQTPGQGLQFLFEYFSETQRNKGNFPGRFSGRQFSNSRSEMNVSTLELGDSALYLCASSLVMGSGNTIYFGEGSWLTVV.

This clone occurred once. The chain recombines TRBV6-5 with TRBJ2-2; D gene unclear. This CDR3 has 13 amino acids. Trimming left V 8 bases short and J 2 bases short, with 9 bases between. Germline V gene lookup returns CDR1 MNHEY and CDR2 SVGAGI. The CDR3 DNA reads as TGTGCCAGCGGAACAGACAACACCGGGGAGCTGTTTTTT. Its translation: CASGTDNTGELFF.

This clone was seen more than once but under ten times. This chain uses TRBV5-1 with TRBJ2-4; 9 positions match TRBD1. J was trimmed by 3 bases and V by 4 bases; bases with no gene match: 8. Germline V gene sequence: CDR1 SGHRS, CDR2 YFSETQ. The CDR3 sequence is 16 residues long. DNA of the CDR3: TGCGCCAGCAGCAGAGATCCGACAGGGGGCAAAAACATTCAGTACTTC. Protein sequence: CASSRDPTGGKNIQYF.

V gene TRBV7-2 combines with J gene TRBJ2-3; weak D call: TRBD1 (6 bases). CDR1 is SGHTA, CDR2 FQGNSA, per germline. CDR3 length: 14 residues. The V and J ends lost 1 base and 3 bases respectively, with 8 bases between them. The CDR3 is CASSLEQGTDTQYF. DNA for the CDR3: TGTGCCAGCAGCTTAGAGCAGGGGACAGATACGCAGTATTTT.

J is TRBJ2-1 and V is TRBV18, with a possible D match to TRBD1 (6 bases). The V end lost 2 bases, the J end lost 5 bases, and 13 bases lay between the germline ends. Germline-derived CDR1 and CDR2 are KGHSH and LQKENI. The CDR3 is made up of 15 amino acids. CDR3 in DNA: TGTGCCAGCTCACCAAAGACAGGTAGTAACAATGAGCAGTTCTTC. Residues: CASSPKTGSNNEQFF.

This CDR3 reads CASSLEAGGIFDEQFF. The CDR3 DNA sequence: TGTGCCAGCAGCTTAGAAGCGGGGGGGATTTTCGATGAGCAGTTCTTC. The V gene is TRBV11-2, the J gene TRBJ2-1, with TRBD2 matching 10 bases. Per germline, CDR1 SGHAT and CDR2 FQNNGV. V dropped 0 bases and J dropped 8; count of bases not matched to a gene: 7. The CDR3 loop spans 16 amino acids.

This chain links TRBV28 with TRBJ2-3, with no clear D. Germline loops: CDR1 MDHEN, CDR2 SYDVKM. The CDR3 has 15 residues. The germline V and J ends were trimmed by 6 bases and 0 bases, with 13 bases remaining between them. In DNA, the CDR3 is TGTGCCAGCAGCCAGACCCCTTCTAGCACAGATACGCAGTATTTT. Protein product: CASSQTPSSTDTQYF.

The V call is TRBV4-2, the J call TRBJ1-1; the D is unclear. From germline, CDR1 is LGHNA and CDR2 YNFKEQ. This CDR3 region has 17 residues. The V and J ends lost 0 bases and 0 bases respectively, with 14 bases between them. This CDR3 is CASSQEGGYRLNTEAFF. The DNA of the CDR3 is TGTGCCAGCAGCCAAGAAGGAGGCTATCGGCTGAACACTGAAGCTTTCTTT.

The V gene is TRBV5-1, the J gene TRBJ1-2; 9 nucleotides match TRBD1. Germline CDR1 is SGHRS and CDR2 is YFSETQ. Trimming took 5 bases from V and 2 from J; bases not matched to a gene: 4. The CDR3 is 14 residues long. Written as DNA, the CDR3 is TGCGCCAGCAGTGACACAGGGGGCAACTATGGCTACACCTTC. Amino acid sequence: CASSDTGGNYGYTF.

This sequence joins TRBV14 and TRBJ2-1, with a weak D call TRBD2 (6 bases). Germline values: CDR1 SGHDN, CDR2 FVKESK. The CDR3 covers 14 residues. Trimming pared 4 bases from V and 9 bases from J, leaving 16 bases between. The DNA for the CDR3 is TGTGCCAGCAGCCCGGTACTAGCTCGTGGTGAGCAGTTCTTC. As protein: CASSPVLARGEQFF.

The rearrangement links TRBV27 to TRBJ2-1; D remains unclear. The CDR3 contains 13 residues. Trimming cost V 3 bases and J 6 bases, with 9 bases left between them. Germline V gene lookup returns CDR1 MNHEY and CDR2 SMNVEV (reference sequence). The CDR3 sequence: CASSFRRLNEQFF. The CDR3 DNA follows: TGTGCCAGCAGTTTTAGACGTCTCAATGAGCAGTTCTTC.

The CDR3 bases are TGTGCCAGCAGCTTGGGGAGCGGGGAGCTGTTTTTT. It is translated as CASSLGSGELFF. The V call is TRBV5-6, the J call TRBJ2-2; D is unclear. The CDR3 loop spans 12 amino acids. Per germline, CDR1 SGHDT and CDR2 YYEEEE. V lost 0 bases and J 7 bases, leaving 4 bases between the germline ends.

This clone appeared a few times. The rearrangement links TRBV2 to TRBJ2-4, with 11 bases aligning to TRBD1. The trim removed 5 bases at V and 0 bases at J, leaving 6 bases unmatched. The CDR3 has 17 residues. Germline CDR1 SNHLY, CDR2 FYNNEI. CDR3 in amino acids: CASSRTGGELAKNIQYF. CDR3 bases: TGTGCCAGCAGTCGGACAGGGGGCGAACTAGCCAAAAACATTCAGTACTTC.

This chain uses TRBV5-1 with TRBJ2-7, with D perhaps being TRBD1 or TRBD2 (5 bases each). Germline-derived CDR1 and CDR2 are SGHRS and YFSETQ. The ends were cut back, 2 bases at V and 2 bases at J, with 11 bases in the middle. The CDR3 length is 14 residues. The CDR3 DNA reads TGCGCCAGCAGCTTAGGGACGGTAACCTACGAGCAGTACTTC. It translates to CASSLGTVTYEQYF. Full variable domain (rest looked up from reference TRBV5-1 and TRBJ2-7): KAGVTQTPRYLIKTRGQQVTLSCSPISGHRSVSWYQQTPGQGLQFLFEYFSETQRNKGNFPGRFSGRQFSNSRSEMNVSTLELGDSALYLCASSLGTVTYEQYFGPGTRLTVT.

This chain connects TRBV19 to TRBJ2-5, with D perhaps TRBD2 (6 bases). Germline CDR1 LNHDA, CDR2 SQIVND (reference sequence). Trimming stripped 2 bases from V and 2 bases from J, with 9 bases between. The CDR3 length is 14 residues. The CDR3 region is CASSIWGRQETQYF. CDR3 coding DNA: TGTGCCAGTAGTATATGGGGGAGGCAAGAGACCCAGTACTTC.

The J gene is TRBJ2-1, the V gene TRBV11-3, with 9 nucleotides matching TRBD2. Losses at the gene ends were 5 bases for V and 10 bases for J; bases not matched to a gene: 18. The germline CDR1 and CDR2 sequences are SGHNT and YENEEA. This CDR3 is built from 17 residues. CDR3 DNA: TGTGCCAGCAGCCCCGCTGGGAGGGCGGGAGGGCCGAGAGAGCAGTTCTTC. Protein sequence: CASSPAGRAGGPREQFF.

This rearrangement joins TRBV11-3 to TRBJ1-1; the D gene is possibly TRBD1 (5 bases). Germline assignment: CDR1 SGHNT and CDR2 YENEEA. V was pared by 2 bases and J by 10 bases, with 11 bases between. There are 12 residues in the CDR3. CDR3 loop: CASSLSEGRAFF. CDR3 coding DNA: TGTGCCAGCAGCTTAAGTGAGGGACGAGCTTTCTTT.

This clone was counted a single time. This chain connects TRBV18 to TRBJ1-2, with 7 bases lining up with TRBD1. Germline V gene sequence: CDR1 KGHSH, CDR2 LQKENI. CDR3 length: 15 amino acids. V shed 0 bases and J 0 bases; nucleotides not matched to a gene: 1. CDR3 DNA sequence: TGTGCCAGCTCACCACCAGGGGGCTCTAACTATGGCTACACCTTC. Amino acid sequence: CASSPPGGSNYGYTF.